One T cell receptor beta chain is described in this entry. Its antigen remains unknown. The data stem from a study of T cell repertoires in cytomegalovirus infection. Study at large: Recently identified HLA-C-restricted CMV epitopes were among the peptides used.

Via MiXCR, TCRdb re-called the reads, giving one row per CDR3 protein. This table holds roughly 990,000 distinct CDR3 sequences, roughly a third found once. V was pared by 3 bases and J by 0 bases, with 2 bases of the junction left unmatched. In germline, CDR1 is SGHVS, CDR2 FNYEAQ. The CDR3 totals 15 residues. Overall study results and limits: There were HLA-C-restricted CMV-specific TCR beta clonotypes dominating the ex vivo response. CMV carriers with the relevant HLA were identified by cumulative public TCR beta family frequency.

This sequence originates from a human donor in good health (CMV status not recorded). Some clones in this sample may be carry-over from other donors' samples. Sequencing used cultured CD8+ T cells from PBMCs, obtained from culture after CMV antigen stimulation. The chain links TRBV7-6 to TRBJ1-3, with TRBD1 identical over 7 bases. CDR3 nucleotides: TGTGCCAGCAGCTTCCCAGGGGGCTCTGGAAACACCATATATTTT. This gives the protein CASSFPGGSGNTIYF.